These 4 T cell receptor beta chains were sequenced from one sample in a study of T cells in Graves' hyperthyroidism and ophthalmopathy. It was RNA transcripts that yielded the amplified TCR beta CDR3 regions. HTBI primers drove first-round RT-PCR of the TCR CDR3. TCRdb analysed the multiplex PCR reads with MiXCR anew, one entry per CDR3 protein. The sample holds about 550,000 distinct CDR3 sequences, 20% seen once. The material sequenced was blood. These receptors were obtained from a man aged 18 to 30 with Graves' hyperthyroidism.

This clonotype was seen ten or more times. The gene calls are TRBV10-3 and TRBJ1-2; the D is unclear. V gave up 6 bases and J gave up 1 base, with 12 bases separating them. CDR3 length: 14 amino acids. The germline gives CDR1 ENHRY, CDR2 SYGVKD. The chain's CDR3 is CAIRPQRSNYGYTF. The CDR3 DNA reads as TGTGCCATCAGGCCCCAAAGGAGTAACTATGGCTACACCTTC.

There are many counts of this clonotype. The chain employs TRBV6-5 and TRBJ2-7; D tentatively reads TRBD1 or TRBD2 (5 bases each). Trimming removed 7 bases at V and 7 bases at J, with 20 bases between. CDR3 size: 14 residues. Germline CDR1 is MNHEY and CDR2 is SVGAGI. The CDR3 spells CASKTRDPSPEQYF. Written as DNA, the CDR3 is TGTGCCAGCAAAACCCGGGACCCTTCGCCGGAGCAGTACTTC.

This chain joins TRBV6-1 and TRBJ1-1; tentative D call: TRBD1 (6 bases). V lost 10 bases and J 8 bases, leaving 14 bases between the germline ends. There are 11 residues in the CDR3. Germline CDR1 and CDR2: MNHNS and SASEGT. In DNA, the CDR3 is TGTGCCACCAAAACCGGGACAGAAGCTTTCTTT. Amino acid sequence: CATKTGTEAFF.

The rearrangement uses TRBV28 and TRBJ2-5; possible D gene TRBD2, 6 bases. V was clipped by 4 bases and J by 5 bases, with 14 bases between them. Per germline, CDR1 MDHEN and CDR2 SYDVKM. The CDR3 consists of 14 residues. The chain's CDR3 is CASSYTGSRETQYF. Written as DNA, the CDR3 is TGTGCCAGCAGTTATACCGGGAGCAGGGAGACCCAGTACTTC.